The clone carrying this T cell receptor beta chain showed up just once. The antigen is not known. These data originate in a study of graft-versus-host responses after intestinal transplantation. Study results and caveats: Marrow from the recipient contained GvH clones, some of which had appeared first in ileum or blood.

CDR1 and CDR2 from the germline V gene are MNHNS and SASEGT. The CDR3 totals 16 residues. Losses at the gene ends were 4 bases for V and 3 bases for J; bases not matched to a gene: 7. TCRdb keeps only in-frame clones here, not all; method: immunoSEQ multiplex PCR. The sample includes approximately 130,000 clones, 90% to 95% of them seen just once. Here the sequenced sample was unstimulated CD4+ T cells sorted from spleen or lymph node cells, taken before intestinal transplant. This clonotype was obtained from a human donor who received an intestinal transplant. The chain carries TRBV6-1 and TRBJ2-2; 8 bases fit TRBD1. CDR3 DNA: TGTGCCAGCAGTGGGATTCGACAGGGGCACACCGGGGAGCTGTTTTTT. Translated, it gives CASSGIRQGHTGELFF.